The rows below give T cell receptor beta chains drawn from one sample of a study of T cells after yellow fever vaccination. TCRdb re-analysed the 5' RACE reads in MiXCR, keeping a single row per CDR3 protein. Of about 220,000 distinct CDR3 sequences in the sample, approximately 3% are singletons; the top ten hold around 3%. This specimen consisted of CD4+ T cells sorted from PBMCs, obtained 10 days after the yellow fever booster vaccination. These receptors all stem from a man younger than 30 who received the YFV17D yellow fever vaccine. Both conserved end residues are trimmed from each CDR3.

j_call,v_call,cdr3_aa
TRBJ1-2,TRBV4-1,ASSQSQGNYGYT
TRBJ2-7,TRBV7-2,ASSQVTTFYEQY
TRBJ2-2,TRBV20-1,SAYRDGSNTGELF
TRBJ1-3,TRBV4-2,ASSQDYSGNTIY
TRBJ1-1,TRBV6-5,ASSSNKNTEAF
TRBJ2-6,TRBV7-2,ASSLGHFSGANVLT
TRBJ2-7,TRBV7-2,ASSFKFSYEQY
TRBJ2-2,TRBV5-1,ASSPGQGVAGELF
TRBJ2-3,TRBV20-1,SARRDTPQY
TRBJ2-3,TRBV3-1,ASTNLASSGGTDTQY
TRBJ2-3,TRBV12-5,ASGLVTSSTDTQY
TRBJ2-3,TRBV5-1,ASSFYGGADTQY
TRBJ2-1,TRBV12-3/TRBV12-4,ASTWGGIEQF
TRBJ2-2,TRBV6-6,AGLGTGGGGELF
TRBJ2-5,TRBV5-1,ASSLEIQGPQETQY
TRBJ2-5,TRBV11-2,ASSPTSGGGRETQY
TRBJ1-2,TRBV20-1,SARWRRTGLYYGYT
TRBJ2-3,TRBV5-1,ASTPTPGGADTQY
TRBJ1-3,TRBV28,ASRMGGTAGNTIY
TRBJ2-1,TRBV5-6,ASSHYNEQF
TRBJ1-2,TRBV20-1,SATPPGLYGYT
TRBJ1-5,TRBV7-2,ASSYGWGGNQPQH
TRBJ2-1,TRBV4-1,ASSQEGLPVYNEQF
TRBJ1-5,TRBV7-2,ASSLRVQEQPQH
TRBJ2-3,TRBV7-2,ASSLAGNTQY
TRBJ2-1,TRBV10-3,AISDRGREQF
TRBJ2-1,TRBV11-3,ASSRRGAGGDEQF
TRBJ2-7,TRBV24-1,ATSDFDTYEQY
TRBJ1-5,TRBV6-5,ASSLKTGGRNQPQH
TRBJ1-6,TRBV3-1,ASSQGSGFSSYNSPLH
TRBJ1-4,TRBV6-6,ASSSESYGANEKLF
TRBJ1-4,TRBV3-1,ASSRGTANEKLF
TRBJ1-1,TRBV5-4,ASSFRGGTEAF
TRBJ2-3,TRBV24-1,ATSRFSTDTQY